One sample yielded the 14 T cell receptor beta chains listed below, sequenced in a study of T cell clonality in common variable immunodeficiency. The data were produced by immunoSEQ multiplex PCR, yet TCRdb's version contains in-frame clones alone and is incomplete. Captured here are 40,000 to 45,000 clones, none seen once; the top ten comprise under 11%. Input material: peripheral blood mononuclear cells. These TCRs come from a person aged 18 to 75 in good health.

This clone was seen ten or more times. The read finishes 3 residues shy of the CDR3 end, and the germline J gene is used to complete it. The rearrangement uses TRBV7-2 and TRBJ2-7; 11 bases match TRBD1. After removal of 5 bases from V and 4 bases from J, the junction contained 7 bases not matched to a gene. Germline lookup yields CDR1 SGHTA and CDR2 FQGNSA. The CDR3 loop spans 15 amino acids. CDR3 DNA, as far as it was read: TGTGCCAGCAGCCTCGGACAGGGGGCGCAGTACGAG. Its protein product is CASSLGQGAQYE. The whole CDR3 is CASSLGQGAQYEQYF.

This clone was detected ten times or more. The read is 3 residues too short to cover the CDR3 end, so that end is filled in from the germline J gene. The V and J genes are TRBV19 and TRBJ1-1, with 9 nucleotides matching TRBD1. Per germline, CDR1 LNHDA and CDR2 SQIVND (reference sequence). V shed 3 bases, J shed 2 bases, and the junction held 10 bases outside the gene matches. The CDR3 totals 17 residues. The CDR3 bases that were read are TGTGCCAGTAGTATCATCGTCCGGACAGGGGAAAACACTGAA. Translating gives CASSIIVRTGENTE. The CDR3, in full, reads CASSIIVRTGENTEAFF.

This clone was observed many times. The DNA ends 3 residues before the CDR3 does, and the rest of the CDR3 is filled in from the germline J gene. V gene TRBV19 combines with J gene TRBJ1-2; D is unclear. The CDR3 runs to 15 residues. CDR1 and CDR2 (germline): LNHDA, SQIVND (reference sequence). The covered CDR3 bases are TGTGCCAGTACCGAAAAAGGACGGCGGTCGGGGGGC. Protein product: CASTEKGRRSGG. In full, the CDR3 reads CASTEKGRRSGGYTF.

This clone was observed many times. CDR3 bases read: TGTGCCAGCAGAGGGACATCGCGAGGG. It translates to CASRGTSRG. The whole CDR3 region reads CASRGTSRGAFF. The chain recombines TRBV2 with TRBJ1-1, with D perhaps matching TRBD1 (6 bases). The read ends 3 residues early relative to the CDR3; the germline J gene fills the gap. The V gene's germline CDR1 is SNHLY and CDR2 FYNNEI. CDR3 length: 12 amino acids.

This clone was counted at least ten times. Read sequence stops 3 residues before the CDR3 end, and the germline J gene provides the missing end. The J gene is TRBJ2-5, the V gene TRBV5-1; 10 bases map to TRBD1. In germline, CDR1 is SGHRS, CDR2 YFSETQ. This CDR3 has 17 amino acids. Unmatched junction bases numbered 12, after V lost 3 bases and J lost 4 bases. The CDR3 sequence: CASSSRESGTGVETQYF. Incomplete CDR3 DNA: TGCGCCAGCAGCTCCCGAGAATCCGGGACAGGGGTAGAGACC.

This clone was seen more than once but under ten times. The observed sequence ends 3 residues before the CDR3 terminus, with the missing tail filled in from the germline J gene. The sample has other DNA sequences that encode this CDR3 too. V gene TRBV2 combines with J gene TRBJ1-5; TRBD1 is a possible D gene (6 bases). The CDR3 contains 16 residues. V was shortened by 4 bases and J by 7 bases, with 20 bases between the two germline ends. CDR1 is SNHLY, CDR2 FYNNEI, per germline. CDR3 DNA, as far as it was read: TGTGCCAGCAGTGGGAGGGGGGGGTTAGGAGGACAGCCC. Protein sequence: CASSGRGGLGGQP. The full CDR3 protein is CASSGRGGLGGQPQHF.

This clone has ten or more counts. The read halts 3 residues ahead of the CDR3 end, with the missing end drawn from the germline J gene. The gene calls are TRBV27 and TRBJ1-1; 9 bases are a match to TRBD1. The CDR3 totals 16 residues. CDR1 is MNHEY and CDR2 is SMNVEV in the germline V gene (reference sequence). J was trimmed by 3 bases and V by 0 bases; bases with no gene match: 5. The covered CDR3 bases are TGTGCCAGCAGTTTATCGGGACAGGGTGGGGACACTGAA. Protein: CASSLSGQGGDTE. The whole CDR3 protein reads CASSLSGQGGDTEAFF.

In this sample, this clone turned up many times. The read halts 3 residues ahead of the CDR3 end, with the missing end drawn from the germline J gene. The rearrangement links TRBV2 to TRBJ2-1; D may be TRBD2 (5 bases). The V end lost 5 bases, the J end lost 2 bases, and 10 bases lay between the germline ends. The CDR3 sequence is 14 residues long. Germline lookup yields CDR1 SNHLY and CDR2 FYNNEI. The CDR3 protein is CASSTGITYNEQFF. CDR3 bases read: TGTGCCAGCAGTACGGGGATTACCTACAATGAG. The full variable domain, in which reference TRBV2 and TRBJ2-1 provide the parts outside the CDR3, is EPEVTQTPSHQVTQMGQEVILRCVPISNHLYFYWYRQILGQKVEFLVSFYNNEISEKSEIFDDQFSVERPDGSNFTLKIRSTKLEDSAMYFCASSTGITYNEQFFGPGTRLTVL.

A word on this clone: Sequencing ends 3 residues short of the CDR3 end; the germline J gene provides the rest. The chain carries TRBV5-5 and TRBJ1-1; D is perhaps TRBD1 (6 bases). The V gene's germline CDR1 is SGHKS and CDR2 YYEKEE (reference sequence). V was clipped by 0 bases and J by 5 bases, with 14 bases between them. The CDR3 runs 15 residues. CDR3 DNA (partial): TGTGCCAGCAGCTTGGGCAGGGGCGGGATGACTGAA. Protein sequence: CASSLGRGGMTE. The complete CDR3 sequence is CASSLGRGGMTEAFF.

This clone was seen ten or more times. Read data end 3 residues before the CDR3 end; the end is taken from the germline J gene. The V gene is TRBV11-2, the J gene TRBJ2-7, with a possible D match to TRBD1 (6 bases). The germline gives CDR1 SGHAT, CDR2 FQNNGV. V lost 6 bases and J lost 0, with 15 bases in between. The CDR3 has 15 amino acids. CDR3 bases read: TGTGCCAGCAGATATTCCGGGACAAACTCCTACGAG. As protein: CASRYSGTNSYE. The whole CDR3 protein is CASRYSGTNSYEQYF.

This clone was seen many times. Coverage ceases 3 residues before the CDR3 finishes, and the germline J gene fills in the end. The gene calls are TRBV2 and TRBJ1-1; D gene ambiguous. This CDR3 region has 13 residues. Germline CDR1 reads SNHLY; CDR2 reads FYNNEI. CDR3 DNA (partial): TGTGCCAGCAGTGAAGCGCCAAGGCTGAGT. Its protein is CASSEAPRLS. The entire CDR3 protein is CASSEAPRLSAFF.

This clone turned up a few times. The CDR3 is cut off 3 residues early in the read; its end comes from the germline J gene. The chain employs TRBV5-1 and TRBJ2-7; 7 nucleotides align to TRBD2. Germline CDR1 reads SGHRS; CDR2 reads YFSETQ. Unmatched junction bases numbered 7, after V lost 1 base and J lost 3 bases. There are 15 residues in the CDR3. This CDR3 reads CASSLIGGSGYEQYF. The covered CDR3 bases are TGCGCCAGCAGCTTGATTGGCGGGAGTGGCTACGAG.

This clone was observed at least ten times. Partial CDR3 DNA: TGTGCCAGCAGCCAAAATGAGGTTGATGGC. The encoded protein is CASSQNEVDG. The whole CDR3 region reads CASSQNEVDGYTF. The V and J genes are TRBV5-4 and TRBJ1-2; D is undetermined. The CDR3 extends 3 residues past the end of the read, so its final part is completed from the germline J gene. V lost 4 bases and J lost 6, with 13 bases in between. CDR1 and CDR2 (germline): SGHNT, YYREEE (reference sequence). CDR3 size: 13 residues.

This clone was detected many times. Coverage ceases 3 residues before the CDR3 finishes, and the germline J gene fills in the end. The chain recombines TRBV20-1 with TRBJ2-7; maybe TRBD2 (6 bases). Germline V gene sequence: CDR1 DFQATT, CDR2 SNEGSKA (reference sequence). This CDR3 is 17 amino acids long. V lost 3 bases, J lost 3 bases, and 24 bases lay in between. The CDR3 region is CSASRFRVSSEGYEQYF. The DNA read from the CDR3 is TGCAGTGCTAGTCGATTTAGAGTGTCTAGCGAAGGCTACGAG.